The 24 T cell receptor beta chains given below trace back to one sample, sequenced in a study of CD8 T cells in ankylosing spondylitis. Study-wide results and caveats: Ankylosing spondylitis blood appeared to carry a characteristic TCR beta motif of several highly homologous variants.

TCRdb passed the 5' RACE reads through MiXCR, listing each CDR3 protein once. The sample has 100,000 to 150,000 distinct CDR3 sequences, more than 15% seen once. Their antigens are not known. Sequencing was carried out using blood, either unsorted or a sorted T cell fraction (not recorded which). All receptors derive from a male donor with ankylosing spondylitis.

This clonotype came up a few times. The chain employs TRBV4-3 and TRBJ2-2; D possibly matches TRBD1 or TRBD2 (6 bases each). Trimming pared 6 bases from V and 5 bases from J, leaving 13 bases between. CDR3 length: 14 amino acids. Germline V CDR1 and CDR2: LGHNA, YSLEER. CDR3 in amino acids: CASRVGGGTGELFF. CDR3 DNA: TGCGCCAGCAGAGTAGGAGGGGGGACCGGGGAGCTGTTTTTT.

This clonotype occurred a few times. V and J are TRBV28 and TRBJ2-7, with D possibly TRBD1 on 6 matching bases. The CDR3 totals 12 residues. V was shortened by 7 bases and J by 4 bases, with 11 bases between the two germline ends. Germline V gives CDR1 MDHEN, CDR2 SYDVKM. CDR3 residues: CASKGVAYEQYF. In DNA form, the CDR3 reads TGTGCCAGCAAGGGGGTAGCTTACGAGCAGTACTTC.

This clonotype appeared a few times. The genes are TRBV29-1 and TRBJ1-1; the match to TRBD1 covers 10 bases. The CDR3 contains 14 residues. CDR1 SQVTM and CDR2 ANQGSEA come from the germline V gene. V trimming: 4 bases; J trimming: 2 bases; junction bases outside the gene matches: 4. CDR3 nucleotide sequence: TGCAGCGTTGCTGGGACAGGGGTAAACACTGAAGCTTTCTTT. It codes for CSVAGTGVNTEAFF.

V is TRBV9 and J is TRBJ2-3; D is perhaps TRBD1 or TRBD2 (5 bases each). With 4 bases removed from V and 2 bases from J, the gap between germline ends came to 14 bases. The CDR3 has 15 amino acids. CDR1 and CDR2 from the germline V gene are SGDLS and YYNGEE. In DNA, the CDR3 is TGTGCCAGCAGCCCCCTTTGGGGGACCACAGATACGCAGTATTTT. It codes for CASSPLWGTTDTQYF.

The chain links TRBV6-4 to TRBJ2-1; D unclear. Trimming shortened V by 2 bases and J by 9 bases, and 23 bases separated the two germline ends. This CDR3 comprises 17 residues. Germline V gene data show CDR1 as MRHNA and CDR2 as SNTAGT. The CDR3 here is CASSDTTALRLFGEQFF. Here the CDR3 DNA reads TGTGCCAGCAGTGACACGACGGCACTACGCCTTTTTGGTGAGCAGTTCTTC.

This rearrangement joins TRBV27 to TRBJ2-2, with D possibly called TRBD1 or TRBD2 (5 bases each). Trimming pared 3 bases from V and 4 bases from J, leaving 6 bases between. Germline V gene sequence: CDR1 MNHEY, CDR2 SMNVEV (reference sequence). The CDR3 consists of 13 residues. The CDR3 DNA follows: TGTGCCAGCAGTTTCGGGACCACCGGGGAGCTGTTTTTT. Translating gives CASSFGTTGELFF.

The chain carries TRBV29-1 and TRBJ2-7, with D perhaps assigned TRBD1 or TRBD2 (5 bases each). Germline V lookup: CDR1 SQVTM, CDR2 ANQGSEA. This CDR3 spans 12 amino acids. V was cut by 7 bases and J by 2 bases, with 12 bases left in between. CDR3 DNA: TGCAGCGCCCGGGACGGTGCCTACGAGCAGTACTTC. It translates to CSARDGAYEQYF.

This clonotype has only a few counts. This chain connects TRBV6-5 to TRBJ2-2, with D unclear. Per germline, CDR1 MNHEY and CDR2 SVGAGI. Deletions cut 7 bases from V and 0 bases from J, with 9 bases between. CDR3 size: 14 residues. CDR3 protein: CASTWSANTGELFF. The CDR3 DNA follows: TGTGCCAGCACTTGGTCCGCGAACACCGGGGAGCTGTTTTTT.

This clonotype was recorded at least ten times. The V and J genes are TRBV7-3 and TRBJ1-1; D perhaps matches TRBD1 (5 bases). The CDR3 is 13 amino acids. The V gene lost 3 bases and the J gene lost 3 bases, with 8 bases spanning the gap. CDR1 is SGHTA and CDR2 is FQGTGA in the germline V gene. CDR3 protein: CASSFGGYTEAFF. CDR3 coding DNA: TGTGCCAGCAGCTTCGGGGGTTACACTGAAGCTTTCTTT.

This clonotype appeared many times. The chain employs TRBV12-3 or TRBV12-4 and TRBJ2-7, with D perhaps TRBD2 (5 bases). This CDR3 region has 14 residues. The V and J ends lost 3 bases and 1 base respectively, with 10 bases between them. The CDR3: CASSLWAGSYEQYF. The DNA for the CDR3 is TGTGCCAGCAGTTTGTGGGCGGGTTCCTACGAGCAGTACTTC.

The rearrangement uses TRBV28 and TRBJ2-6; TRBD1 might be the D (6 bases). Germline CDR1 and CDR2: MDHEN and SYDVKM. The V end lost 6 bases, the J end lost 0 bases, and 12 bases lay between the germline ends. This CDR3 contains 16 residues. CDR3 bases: TGTGCCAGCAGGCCTACAGGGAACTCTGGGGCCAACGTCCTGACTTTC. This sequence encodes CASRPTGNSGANVLTF.

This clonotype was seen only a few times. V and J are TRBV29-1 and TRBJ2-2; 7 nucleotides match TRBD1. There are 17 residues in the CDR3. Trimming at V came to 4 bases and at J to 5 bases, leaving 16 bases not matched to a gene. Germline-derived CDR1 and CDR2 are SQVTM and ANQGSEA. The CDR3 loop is CSVGDHTTGPLTGELFF. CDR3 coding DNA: TGCAGCGTTGGGGATCATACGACAGGGCCCTTGACCGGGGAGCTGTTTTTT.

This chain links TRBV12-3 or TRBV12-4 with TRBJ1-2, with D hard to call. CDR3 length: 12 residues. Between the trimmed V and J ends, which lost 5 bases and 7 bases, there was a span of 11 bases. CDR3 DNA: TGTGCCAGCAGTCCCCATAACCTTGGCTACACCTTC. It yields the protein CASSPHNLGYTF.

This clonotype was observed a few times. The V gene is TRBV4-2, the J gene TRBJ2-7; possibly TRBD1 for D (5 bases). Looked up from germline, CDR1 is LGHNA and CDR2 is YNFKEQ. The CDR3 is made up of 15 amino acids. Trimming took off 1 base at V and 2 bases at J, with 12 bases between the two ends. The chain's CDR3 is CASSQATAFTYEQYF. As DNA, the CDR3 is TGTGCCAGCAGCCAAGCGACAGCTTTCACCTACGAGCAGTACTTC.

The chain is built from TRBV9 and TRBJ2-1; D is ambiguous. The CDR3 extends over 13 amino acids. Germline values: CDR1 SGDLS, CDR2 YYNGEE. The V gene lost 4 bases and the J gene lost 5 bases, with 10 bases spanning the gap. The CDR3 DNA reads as TGTGCCAGCAGCCCCGATCGGGACAATGAGCAGTTCTTC. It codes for CASSPDRDNEQFF.

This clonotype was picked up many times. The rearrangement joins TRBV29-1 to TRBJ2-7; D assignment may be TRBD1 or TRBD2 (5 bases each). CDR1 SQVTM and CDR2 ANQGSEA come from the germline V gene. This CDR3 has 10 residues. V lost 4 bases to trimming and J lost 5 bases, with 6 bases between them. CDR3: CSVGGNEQYF. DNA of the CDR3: TGCAGCGTTGGGGGGAACGAGCAGTACTTC.

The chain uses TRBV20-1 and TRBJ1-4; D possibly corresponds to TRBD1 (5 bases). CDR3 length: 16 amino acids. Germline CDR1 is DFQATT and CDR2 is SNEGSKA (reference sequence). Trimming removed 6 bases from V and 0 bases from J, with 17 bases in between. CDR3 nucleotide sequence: TGCAGTGCGGTACCAGACAGTCATGCAACTAATGAAAAACTGTTTTTT. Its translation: CSAVPDSHATNEKLFF.

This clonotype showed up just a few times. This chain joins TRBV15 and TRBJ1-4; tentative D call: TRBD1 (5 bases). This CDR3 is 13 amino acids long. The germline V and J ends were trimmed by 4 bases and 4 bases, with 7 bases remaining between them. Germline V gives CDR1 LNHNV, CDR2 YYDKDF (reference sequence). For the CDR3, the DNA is TGTGCCACCAGCAAACAGGATAATGAAAAACTGTTTTTT. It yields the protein CATSKQDNEKLFF.

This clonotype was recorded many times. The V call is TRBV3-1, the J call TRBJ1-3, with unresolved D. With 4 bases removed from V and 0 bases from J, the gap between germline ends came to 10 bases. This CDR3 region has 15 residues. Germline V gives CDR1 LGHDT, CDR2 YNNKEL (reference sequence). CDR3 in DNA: TGTGCCAGCAGCCGTGACGGATACTCTGGAAACACCATATATTTT. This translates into CASSRDGYSGNTIYF.

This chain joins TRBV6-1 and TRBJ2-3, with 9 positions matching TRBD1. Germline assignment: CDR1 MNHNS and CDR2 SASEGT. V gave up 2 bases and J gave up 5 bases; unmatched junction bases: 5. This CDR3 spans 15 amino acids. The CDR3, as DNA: TGTGCCAGCAGTGAAACAGGGGGCGCGGAAGATACGCAGTATTTT. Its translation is CASSETGGAEDTQYF.

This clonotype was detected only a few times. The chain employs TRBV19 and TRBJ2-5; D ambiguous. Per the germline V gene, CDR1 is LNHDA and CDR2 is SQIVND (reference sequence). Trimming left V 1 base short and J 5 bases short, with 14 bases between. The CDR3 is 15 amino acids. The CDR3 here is CASSIALHSYETQYF. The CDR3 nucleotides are TGTGCCAGTAGTATAGCCCTCCACAGTTATGAGACCCAGTACTTC.

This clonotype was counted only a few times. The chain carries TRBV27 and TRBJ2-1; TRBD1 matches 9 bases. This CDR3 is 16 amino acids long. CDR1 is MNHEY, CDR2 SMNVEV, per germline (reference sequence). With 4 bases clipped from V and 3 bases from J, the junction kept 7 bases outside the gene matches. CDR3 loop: CASSSATGGGYNEQFF. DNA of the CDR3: TGTGCCAGCAGTTCAGCGACAGGGGGGGGCTACAATGAGCAGTTCTTC.

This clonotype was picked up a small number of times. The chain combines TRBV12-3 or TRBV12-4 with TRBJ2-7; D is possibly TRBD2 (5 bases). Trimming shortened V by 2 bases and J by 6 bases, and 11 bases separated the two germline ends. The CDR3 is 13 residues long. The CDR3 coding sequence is TGTGCCAGCAGTTTATCGGCCGGACTCGAGCAGTACTTC. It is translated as CASSLSAGLEQYF.

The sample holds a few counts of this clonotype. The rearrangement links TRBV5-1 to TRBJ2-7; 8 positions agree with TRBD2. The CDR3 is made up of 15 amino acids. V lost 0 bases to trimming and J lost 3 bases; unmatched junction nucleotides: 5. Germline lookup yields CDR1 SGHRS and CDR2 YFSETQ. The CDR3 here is CASSLAGGGNYEQYF. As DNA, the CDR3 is TGCGCCAGCAGCTTGGCCGGGGGGGGGAACTACGAGCAGTACTTC.